This T cell receptor (beta chain) originates from a study of control samples from healthy donors and cancer patients. Profiled with immunoSEQ multiplex PCR; TCRdb holds only in-frame clones, not every one. The sample has 100,000 to 150,000 clones, roughly 87% seen once. Sequencing used blood. The sequence derives from a man aged 18 to 29 in good health.

The CDR3 spells CASSSLRDSYNEQFF. DNA of the CDR3: TGTGCCAGCAGCTCCCTCCGGGATTCCTACAATGAGCAGTTCTTC. V usage is TRBV28 and J usage is TRBJ2-1; possibly TRBD2 for D (5 bases). The germline V gene encodes CDR1 MDHEN and CDR2 SYDVKM. The CDR3 covers 15 residues. V lost 6 bases and J 1 base, leaving 13 bases between the germline ends.